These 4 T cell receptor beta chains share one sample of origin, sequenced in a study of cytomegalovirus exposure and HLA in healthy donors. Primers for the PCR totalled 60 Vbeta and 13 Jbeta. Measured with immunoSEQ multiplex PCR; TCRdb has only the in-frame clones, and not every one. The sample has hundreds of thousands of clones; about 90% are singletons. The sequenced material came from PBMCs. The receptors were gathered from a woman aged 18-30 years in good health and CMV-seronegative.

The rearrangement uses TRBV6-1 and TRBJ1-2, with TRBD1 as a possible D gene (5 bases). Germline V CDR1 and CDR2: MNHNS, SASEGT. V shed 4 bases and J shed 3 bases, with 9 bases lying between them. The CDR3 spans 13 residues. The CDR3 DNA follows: TGTGCCAGCAGTGTTCTGACAGACTATGGCTACACCTTC. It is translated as CASSVLTDYGYTF.

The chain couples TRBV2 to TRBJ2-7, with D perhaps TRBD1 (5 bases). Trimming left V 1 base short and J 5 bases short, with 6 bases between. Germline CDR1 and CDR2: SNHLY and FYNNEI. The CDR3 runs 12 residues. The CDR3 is CASSEGGNEQYF. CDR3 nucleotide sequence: TGTGCCAGCAGTGAAGGGGGCAACGAGCAGTACTTC.

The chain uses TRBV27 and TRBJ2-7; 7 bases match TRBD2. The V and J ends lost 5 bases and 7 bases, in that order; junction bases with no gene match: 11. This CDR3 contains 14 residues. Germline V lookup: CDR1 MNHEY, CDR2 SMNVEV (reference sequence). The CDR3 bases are TGTGCCAGCAGTCCAGAAGCGGGGAGGAGGGAGCAGTACTTC. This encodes CASSPEAGRREQYF.

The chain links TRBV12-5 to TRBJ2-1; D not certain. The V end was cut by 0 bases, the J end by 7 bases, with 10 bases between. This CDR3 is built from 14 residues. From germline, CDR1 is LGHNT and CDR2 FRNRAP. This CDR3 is CASGLVPSRNEQFF. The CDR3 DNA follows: TGTGCTAGTGGTTTGGTTCCTTCTCGGAATGAGCAGTTCTTC.